The T cell receptor (beta chain) described here comes from a study of cytomegalovirus exposure and HLA in healthy donors (dated by TCRdb to about 2017). For the wider study: According to an earlier analysis of several hundred of the donors, some 180 million T cells yielded 95 million to 140 million unique TCR beta sequences and about 300 Gb of sequence data. The T cell repertoires of some 670 subjects were profiled by immunosequencing and related to cytomegalovirus serostatus. A later genetic analysis used genome-wide SNP genotypes for about 65% of the roughly 670 donors, treating that subset as a discovery cohort. In the later analysis, no new phenotypic data were used to find candidate immune exposures; instead, reliance was placed on TCR beta sequences and their occurrence across donors. Typing coverage varied by locus: roughly 620-630 donors for A, B, C, DRB1 and DQB1; approximately 520 for DQA1; over 600 for DPA1; roughly 450 for DPB1. The study was designed to test whether signatures of past pathogen exposure could be identified by cataloging public T cell receptors. Donor age, sex, ethnicity and CMV serostatus were compiled alongside the repertoire data. HLA typing covered class I and class II loci at four-digit resolution. An earlier analysis of approximately 580 of the donors used high-throughput TCR beta sequencing to judge whether each TCR beta V gene segment behaved as functional or pseudogenic. A few DR-DQ haplotypes were treated as single units for association and clustering because of strong linkage in the cohort. Of the 300 to 450 genotyped donors, less than 85% were placed in the genetic ancestry cluster associated with self-reported Caucasian donors. On average, roughly 240,000 unique TCR beta nucleotide sequences were sequenced per donor among several hundred genotyped donors of the cohort, with approximately 18% of those sequences being non-productive. To predict cytomegalovirus infection status, the study brought together high-throughput TCR immunosequencing, statistical association of individual TCRs with disease status, and machine learning. Roughly 300 gigabases of sequencing data and around 80 million unique TCR sequences made up an early release that covered several hundred HLA-typed donors. Every discovery cohort repertoire had been produced on one sequencing platform. Besides the first cohort of roughly 660 subjects, a separate validation cohort made up of roughly 120 different subjects was used. To study patterns of TCR occurrence, a later analysis re-analyzed previously published TCR beta repertoires from around 700 donors and added high-resolution HLA genotyping.

The investigation overall reported the following: In both the original and validation cohorts, the classifier was reported to diagnose cytomegalovirus status with high specificity and sensitivity. For the cohort, immune exposure information was limited to CMV serostatus. In vitro tests confirmed that a few of the cytomegalovirus-associated TCR beta chains recognize cytomegalovirus antigens. Most TCR sequences were observed very rarely across donors, whereas some public TCRs were present in many individuals. Because HLA typing was missing for some donors at each locus, association tests included only the typed subset. The authors suggested that the approach could potentially be generalized to other disease states and immunological phenotypes. This cohort had only TCR beta chains sequenced, and the lack of alpha or paired-chain data limited which features could be detected. A cluster of highly shared sequence variants was judged likely to be a technical artifact of the sequencing pipeline. A further reported finding was that TCR beta sequences accurately predicted the HLA-A and HLA-B alleles for most subjects in the first cohort. Roughly uniform sequencing depth across donors was assumed in presence/absence analyses, although this assumption may not hold. According to a later analysis, most CMV-associated TCR beta chains appeared to be HLA-restricted, and the HLA associations seemed to be driven largely by CMV exposure. Linkage disequilibrium might explain the correlated functional status among segregating V segments, but an unknown experimental factor could not be excluded. In an earlier analysis of approximately 590 of the donors, most TCR beta V segments appeared in productive rearrangements about 90% or about 30% of the time, broadly matching IMGT annotations. A later analysis associated some 17,000 TCR beta sequences with specific HLA alleles at a false discovery rate of 0.05. Strong co-occurrence of HLA alleles, especially DR and DQ, made assigning TCR associations to individual alleles difficult. Because counts were too low, fewer than 20 rarely observed V segments, including chromosome 9 orphons, were excluded from the earlier analysis of a few hundred of the donors. The study gave a list of under 200 TCR beta chains associated with cytomegalovirus. An association between a missense DCLRE1C variant and V-gene and J-gene trimming of TCR beta chains was found in a later genetic analysis and replicated in an independent cohort. According to a later analysis, TCR association rates differed among HLA loci, with DRB1 alleles showing the most associated TCRs and HLA-C alleles showing the fewest. In a later genetic analysis, fewer N-insertions in productive TCRs were reported among donors in an Asian-associated ancestry cluster than the approximately 710-donor mean. In a later analysis, several top co-occurrence clusters were reported to appear linked to parvovirus B19, influenza, CMV and Epstein-Barr virus. In a later analysis, HLA-associated TCR beta chains were found to be more clonally expanded and to have lower generation probabilities than equally common non-associated chains. Some IMGT-functional V segments, including TRBV6-2 and TRBV6-3, could not be distinguished by the 87-base-pair reads and were therefore excluded.

The CDR3 spans 16 residues, from the cysteine through the phenylalanine. Only CDR3 DNA remains: 48 bases, in frame from the first base. The germline ends are 16 bases apart after V is trimmed by 7 bases and J by 0 bases. The germline V gene (reference sequence) sets CDR1 to LNHDA and CDR2 to SQIVND. A note on this clone: Its antigen is unknown. Base qualities are not recorded, but no much larger clone differs from it by a single base.

The protocol used for the library was the immunoSEQ multiplex PCR assay. For the multiplex PCR, a mixture combining 60 forward primers for TCR Vbeta segments and 13 reverse primers for TCR Jbeta segments was used. Amplification of the CDR3 region of rearranged TCR beta genes was performed with a multiplex PCR assay on genomic DNA. The amplified TCR beta libraries were sequenced on the Illumina HiSeq System as 87-base-pair reads. Turning to the authors' computational methods: Across the 600 to 700 repertoires, a later analysis counted some 81 million unique TCR beta chains, 9.5 million to 13 million of which were shared by at least two donors. A nearest-neighbor algorithm error-corrected the raw reads and collapsed the reads into unique sequences, merging closely related sequences to remove PCR and sequencing errors. Alignment of CDR3 sequences to IMGT reference sequences was used to assign V, D and J gene segments. For a sequence to be retained, a match of at least six nucleotides was required to both a V gene segment and a J gene segment. A rearrangement counted as productive if the CDR3 had no stop codons and remained in frame with V and J, and every other rearrangement counted as non-productive. Following IMGT convention, CDR3 was defined as the stretch from the second conserved V-encoded cysteine to the conserved J-encoded phenylalanine. The earlier analysis of some 600 of the donors excluded sequences that lacked an unambiguous match to a single V gene segment. An earlier analysis of several hundred of the donors called V segments functional above 56.7% productive rearrangements and segregating when the between-donor standard deviation exceeded 5%. To diagnose cytomegalovirus status from the catalog of TCR beta chain sequences, a statistical classification framework was built. A later analysis assigned V and J genes by comparing TCR nucleotide sequences with IMGT/GENE-DB human TR gene sequences. In a later analysis, CDR3 sequences and most-parsimonious VDJ recombination scenarios were assigned using the TCRdist pipeline. In a later analysis, each TCR beta chain was defined by its CDR3 amino acid sequence together with its V-gene family, and reads lacking a unique V-gene family were excluded. As a way to deal with suspected cross-contamination and a sequencing artifact, a later analysis dropped roughly 600 nucleotide sequences that were highly shared and had low generation probability. In a later analysis, a clonal expansion index was calculated for each public chain from normalized within-repertoire ranks of inferred template counts. In a later analysis, generation probabilities were computed with a VDJ recombination model fitted to out-of-frame rearrangements, and the resulting probabilities were checked against IGoR. Hypergeometric tests were used in a later analysis to score TCR-TCR, TCR-HLA and TCR-CMV co-occurrence, with a repertoire-size bias correction applied to the TCR pairs. In a later analysis, false discovery rates were estimated by permuting HLA or CMV assignments 20 times. In a later analysis, co-occurring TCRs were grouped using DBSCAN, with TCRdist sequence similarity added in when clustering inside HLA-allele-positive subsets. For co-occurrence clustering, repertoires with fewer than 30,000 or more than 120,000 public chains were excluded, along with a handful of repertoires with anomalous nucleotide sharing. TCRdb retrieved this table from immuneACCESS and kept in-frame rearrangements only. Not all clones are present; in checked studies, unresolved V genes account for under half, and no reason is known for the remainder. V and J calls and clone size are those listed in that table; D and trimming were worked out from the DNA. The sample yields around 67,000 clones; 65% to 70% were counted once. The ten biggest clones cover approximately 2.1% of the sample.

In total, approximately 690 healthy bone marrow donors made up the cohort. At the time of sampling, all cohort members were nominally healthy, though unrecorded immune exposures were likely present. The donor was CMV seronegative and belonged to the group of 350 to 400 seronegative cohort members. Each donor provided a peripheral blood sample, and peripheral blood mononuclear cells were used for TCR beta sequencing. The Qiagen DNeasy Blood Extraction Kit was used to extract genomic DNA from the blood cell samples. Sample: PBMCs. This receptor was identified in a woman in her 30s in good health and CMV-seronegative. The chain is encoded by TRBV19 joined to TRBJ1-5, with a weak D call of TRBD1 (5 bases match). The DNA is as follows: TGTGCCAGTACCCCTGGGACTTACCCTAGCAATCAGCCCCAGCATTTT. The translation is CASTPGTYPSNQPQHF.